This T cell receptor beta chain derives from a study of blood T cell repertoires in COVID-19. The overall study: The United States, Italy and Spain were the sources of the acute and convalescent COVID-19 samples. From T cells, B-cell-depleted T cells, or PBMCs came the material, which was cDNA or gDNA.

Donors in Cohort 3 who had recovered were those with two negative PCRs, healthcare professional clearance, or resolution of their symptoms. Some clones are missing from TCRdb's copy, which holds only in-frame ones; the method was immunoSEQ multiplex PCR. The data show 150,000 to 200,000 clones, more than 80% seen once. V gave up 4 bases and J gave up 2 bases; unmatched junction bases: 6. The CDR3 totals 15 residues. Germline CDR1 and CDR2: SGHKS and YYEKEE (reference sequence). This clone was seen a single time. The chain employs TRBV5-5 and TRBJ2-3; 8 bases line up with TRBD1. Sequencing was carried out using PBMCs or T cells enriched from blood (not recorded which). The clonotype was recovered from a man aged 50 to 59 who had recovered from COVID-19. Written as DNA, the CDR3 is TGTGCCAGCAGCGAAAGGGACAGGCACACAGATACGCAGTATTTT. This translates into CASSERDRHTDTQYF.